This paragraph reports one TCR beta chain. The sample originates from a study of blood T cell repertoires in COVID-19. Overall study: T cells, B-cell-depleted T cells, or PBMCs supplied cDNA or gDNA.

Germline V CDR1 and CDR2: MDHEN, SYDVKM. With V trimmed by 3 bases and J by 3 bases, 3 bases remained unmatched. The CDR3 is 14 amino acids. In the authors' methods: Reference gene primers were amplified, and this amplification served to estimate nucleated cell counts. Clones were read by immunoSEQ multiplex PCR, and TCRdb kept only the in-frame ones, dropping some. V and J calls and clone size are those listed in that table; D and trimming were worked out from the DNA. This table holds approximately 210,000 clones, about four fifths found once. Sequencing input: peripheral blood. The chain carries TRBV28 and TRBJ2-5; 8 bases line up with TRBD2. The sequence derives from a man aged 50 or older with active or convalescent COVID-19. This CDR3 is CASSFRAGEETQYF. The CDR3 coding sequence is TGTGCCAGCAGTTTCAGAGCGGGAGAAGAGACCCAGTACTTC.